This is a list of T cell receptor beta chains from one sample in a study of T cell changes during pregnancy in multiple sclerosis. Assay: immunoSEQ multiplex PCR; the TCRdb copy retains only in-frame clones and omits some. This sample carries about 89,000 clones, around 90% of them seen once, and the ten largest clones take about 2.3%. The sequenced sample was peripheral blood, obtained after pregnancy. The source is a female donor in good health, enrolled as a control in a pregnancy study. The CDR3 runs from the conserved cysteine through the conserved F or W. The order of the fields is D gene, CDR3 length, clone size, J gene, V gene, CDR3 DNA, CDR3 protein. The D gene is left open where the match is weak. Size tells how often a clone was seen (once, few, many) or the class of an expanded clone, and some rows leave it out.

TRBD1	19	.	TRBJ1-1	TRBV5-6	TGTGCCAGCAGCTTGGATCTAGTAACAGGGGAAGTTGTGGACACTGAAGCTTTCTTT	CASSLDLVTGEVVDTEAFF
TRBD2	15	.	TRBJ2-1	TRBV5-4	TGTGCCAGCAGCTCAGGACTAGCGGGACCCAATGAGCAGTTCTTC	CASSSGLAGPNEQFF
.	14	.	TRBJ1-3	TRBV6-1	TGTGCCAGCAGACCGCAGGGAACTGGAAACACCATATATTTT	CASRPQGTGNTIYF
TRBD2	16	.	TRBJ2-1	TRBV7-2	TGTGCCAGCAGCTTGGCGGGGGGGCCCGGGCAAAATGAGCAGTTCTTC	CASSLAGGPGQNEQFF
.	14	.	TRBJ2-1	TRBV7-9	TGTGCCAGCAGCTCACCTGGACTTCACAATGAGCAGTTCTTC	CASSSPGLHNEQFF
.	13	.	TRBJ1-1	TRBV19	TGTGCCAGCCGACGGACTTTGAACACTGAAGCTTTCTTT	CASRRTLNTEAFF
TRBD2	16	.	TRBJ2-3	TRBV6-4	TGTGCCAGCAGTGACGGCTTCGGGACTAGTACAGATACGCAGTATTTT	CASSDGFGTSTDTQYF
TRBD1	13	.	TRBJ2-3	TRBV29-1	TGCAGCGCCGGACAGGGAAGCACAGATACGCAGTATTTT	CSAGQGSTDTQYF
.	17	.	TRBJ2-3	TRBV7-9	TGTGCCAGCAGCTTAGTCGTTAGCCGTTTGAGCACAGATACGCAGTATTTT	CASSLVVSRLSTDTQYF
.	14	.	TRBJ2-3	TRBV19	TGTGCCAGTAGTATTTCAGGGAACACAGATACGCAGTATTTT	CASSISGNTDTQYF
.	13	.	TRBJ1-1	TRBV7-6	TGTGCCAGCAGCTTAAACGCGGTTGCTGAAGCTTTCTTT	CASSLNAVAEAFF
TRBD1	11	.	TRBJ1-2	TRBV2	TGTGCCAGCAGTCAAGACAGGGCTCACACCTTC	CASSQDRAHTF
TRBD2	15	.	TRBJ2-7	TRBV6-9	TGTGCCAGCAGCCTAGCGGGGGGGCCTCGTTACGAGCAGTACTTC	CASSLAGGPRYEQYF
.	14	.	TRBJ2-5	TRBV23-1	TGCGCCAGCAGTCAGTTCGGACTCAGAGAGACCCAGTACTTC	CASSQFGLRETQYF
.	12	once	TRBJ1-1	TRBV11-2	TGTGCCAGTACTCCGGGGGTCACTGAAGCTTTCTTT	CASTPGVTEAFF
.	15	.	TRBJ2-5	TRBV5-1	TGCGCCAGCAGCCAGGACACCCTAGTCCGGGAGACCCAGTACTTC	CASSQDTLVRETQYF
TRBD1	16	.	TRBJ1-3	TRBV18	TGTGCCAGCTCGCTGGACAGGGGGTCTTCTGGAAACACCATATATTTT	CASSLDRGSSGNTIYF
.	12	.	TRBJ1-4	TRBV29-1	TGCAGCGTTGGGGCGCGAAATGAAAAACTGTTTTTT	CSVGARNEKLFF
TRBD2	17	.	TRBJ2-1	TRBV7-9	TGTGCCAGCAGCTTAACGGAAGGGACTAGCTTCCACAATGAGCAGTTCTTC	CASSLTEGTSFHNEQFF
TRBD1	14	.	TRBJ2-7	TRBV4-1	TGCGCCAGCAGCCAGAGACAGGGGGCTTACGAGCAGTACTTC	CASSQRQGAYEQYF
TRBD1	12	.	TRBJ1-2	TRBV28	TGTGCCGCTTTACAGGGGCGTGGTGGCTACACCTTC	CAALQGRGGYTF
TRBD1	12	.	TRBJ2-7	TRBV2	TGTGCCAGCATGGACAGGGGCTACGAGCAGTACTTC	CASMDRGYEQYF
.	14	.	TRBJ2-7	TRBV2	TGTGCCAGCAAAGACAGCCTCAGCTCCTACGAGCAGTACTTC	CASKDSLSSYEQYF
.	14	.	TRBJ2-2	TRBV28	TGTGCCAGCAATGTAGTACTTAACACCGGGGAGCTGTTTTTT	CASNVVLNTGELFF
TRBD1	14	few	TRBJ2-3	TRBV10-3	TGTGCCATCAGGGGACAGGGTAACACAGATACGCAGTATTTT	CAIRGQGNTDTQYF
.	14	.	TRBJ2-5	TRBV27	TGTGCCAGCAGTTTAAGTTGGCTGCAAGAGACCCAGTACTTC	CASSLSWLQETQYF
.	14	.	TRBJ2-7	TRBV28	TGTGCCAGCAGTTTGCAGGTTCGCGAGGGCGAGCAGTACTTC	CASSLQVREGEQYF
.	12	.	TRBJ2-6	TRBV28	TGTGCCAGCAGTTTAGATGAGGTTGTCCTGACTTTC	CASSLDEVVLTF
.	14	.	TRBJ2-2	TRBV2	TGTGCCAGCAGTCGGCTAGCAGAGGCCGGGGAGCTGTTTTTT	CASSRLAEAGELFF
TRBD1	14	.	TRBJ1-2	TRBV7-8	TGTGCCAGCAGCCCACTGACAGGGTGGGATGGCTACACCTTC	CASSPLTGWDGYTF
.	15	.	TRBJ1-1	TRBV5-6	TGTGCCAGCAGCTTGGAGGTTGGGGGGGGGACTGAAGCTTTCTTT	CASSLEVGGGTEAFF
.	12	once	TRBJ1-2	TRBV13	TGTGCCAGCAGCCTATTGACAGGACGCTACACCTTC	CASSLLTGRYTF
.	15	.	TRBJ1-4	TRBV28	TGTGCCAGCAGTTTATCCGGGGGGAGGAATGAAAAACTGTTTTTT	CASSLSGGRNEKLFF
.	14	.	TRBJ1-4	TRBV28	TGTGCCAGCAGTTTATGGGGGGCTGGTGAAAAACTGTTTTTT	CASSLWGAGEKLFF
.	15	once	TRBJ2-7	TRBV4-1	TGCGCCAGCAGCCCCCGTCTCGGAGACTACTCCGAGCAGTACTTC	CASSPRLGDYSEQYF
TRBD1	15	.	TRBJ2-7	TRBV5-1	TGCGCCAGCAGCCCCCTACAGGGGGTTCTGGGCGAGCAGTACTTC	CASSPLQGVLGEQYF
.	13	.	TRBJ2-2	TRBV11-3	TGTGCCAGCAGCTTAACTCGCACCGGGGAGCTGTTTTTT	CASSLTRTGELFF
TRBD1	14	.	TRBJ1-3	TRBV19	TGTGCCAGTAGCTTGACAGGGGCCGGAAACACCATATATTTT	CASSLTGAGNTIYF
.	14	.	TRBJ1-1	TRBV5-4	TGTGCCAGCAGCCACGGGACAACGAACACTGAAGCTTTCTTT	CASSHGTTNTEAFF
TRBD2	14	.	TRBJ2-4	TRBV6-4	TGTGCCAGCATGCTCGGGACTACCAAAAACATTCAGTACTTC	CASMLGTTKNIQYF
.	15	.	TRBJ1-5	TRBV7-8	TGTGCCAGCAGCGGGTGGGAGGGGGTCAATCAGCCCCAGCATTTT	CASSGWEGVNQPQHF
TRBD1	12	.	TRBJ1-3	TRBV29-1	TGCAGCGTTGAAGGACAGGGGGACACCATATATTTT	CSVEGQGDTIYF
.	15	.	TRBJ2-3	TRBV7-6	TGTGCCAGCAGCTTAGGGGCCTATGGGGGCGGTACGCAGTATTTT	CASSLGAYGGGTQYF
.	13	.	TRBJ2-5	TRBV4-1	TGCGCCAGCAGTCTAACTAGGCCAGAGACCCAGTACTTC	CASSLTRPETQYF
.	13	.	TRBJ2-5	TRBV5-1	TGCGCCAGCAGTTGGGCTCTCCAAGAGACCCAGTACTTC	CASSWALQETQYF
TRBD1	15	once	TRBJ1-6	TRBV6-5	TGTGCCAGCAGTAGAGTGACAGGGATCAATTCACCCCTCCACTTT	CASSRVTGINSPLHF
.	15	.	TRBJ2-5	TRBV25-1	TGTGCCAGCAGTGAATTCGGACTCTTTGAAGAGACCCAGTACTTC	CASSEFGLFEETQYF
TRBD2	15	once	TRBJ2-3	TRBV7-3	TGTGCCAGCAGCTCTTCGGGACTAGCCCAAGATACGCAGTATTTT	CASSSSGLAQDTQYF
.	12	.	TRBJ1-1	TRBV5-4	TGTGCCAGCAGCCGAAGGGGCACTGAAGCTTTCTTT	CASSRRGTEAFF
TRBD1	15	once	TRBJ2-7	TRBV4-1	TGCGCCAGCAGCCAATCACAGGGGTATGTCCACGAGCAGTACTTC	CASSQSQGYVHEQYF
TRBD1	17	once	TRBJ1-6	TRBV10-3	TGTGCCATCAGTGAACGGACAGGGAGCTCCTATAATTCACCCCTCCACTTT	CAISERTGSSYNSPLHF
TRBD1	15	.	TRBJ2-7	TRBV5-4	TGTGCCAGCAGCCCCGGACAGGGGAGCTCCTACGAGCAGTACTTC	CASSPGQGSSYEQYF
TRBD1	15	.	TRBJ1-2	TRBV14	TGTGCCAGCAGCCTTCGACAGGGACCGCAGAATGGCTACACCTTC	CASSLRQGPQNGYTF
.	14	.	TRBJ1-5	TRBV2	TGTGCCAGCATGGGGGCCCCGAGCAATCAGCCCCAGCATTTT	CASMGAPSNQPQHF
.	14	.	TRBJ2-7	TRBV10-1	TGCGCCAGCAGTGTTACAGGGAGCCCCTACGAGCAGTACTTC	CASSVTGSPYEQYF
.	15	.	TRBJ1-1	TRBV6-1	TGTGCCAGCAGTGAAGACGGGGGGAGTGGGACTGAAGCTTTCTTT	CASSEDGGSGTEAFF
.	14	.	TRBJ1-2	TRBV7-8	TGTGCCAGCACCCTCCGGGAGGGGCTCTATGGCTACACCTTC	CASTLREGLYGYTF